Listed here are 10 T cell receptor beta chains from one sample, sequenced in a study of PD-1 blockade in classical Hodgkin lymphoma. Clones were read by immunoSEQ multiplex PCR, and TCRdb kept only the in-frame ones, dropping some. Among approximately 26,000 clones listed, about 89% were seen once. The time point denotes: newly diagnosed, previously untreated cHL patient sample. Magnetic negative selection served to purify CD4+ T cells out of PBMCs that had been thawed. The sequenced sample consisted of CD4+ T cells from blood. These TCRs come from a human donor with classical Hodgkin lymphoma.

J is TRBJ2-1 and V is TRBV9, with unresolved D. Germline values: CDR1 SGDLS, CDR2 YYNGEE. The V end was cut by 5 bases, the J end by 0 bases, with 15 bases between. This CDR3 is built from 16 residues. CDR3 nucleotide sequence: TGTGCCAGCAGATTGCCGACCCCGAGCTCCTACAATGAGCAGTTCTTC. Protein: CASRLPTPSSYNEQFF.

This chain links TRBV27 with TRBJ2-3; 9 nucleotides match TRBD1. The CDR3 consists of 18 residues. J lost 3 bases, V lost 4 bases, and 14 bases had no gene match. Germline V CDR1 and CDR2: MNHEY, SMNVEV (reference sequence). The CDR3 spells CASSSNGTGSGLTDTQYF. CDR3 DNA sequence: TGTGCCAGCAGTTCCAACGGGACAGGGAGCGGCTTGACAGATACGCAGTATTTT.

This clone was seen once. CDR3 in amino acids: CASSTPGGYWGYTF. The CDR3 DNA is TGTGCCAGCAGCACACCAGGGGGCTACTGGGGCTACACCTTC. The chain is built from TRBV7-2 and TRBJ1-2, with 8 bases aligning to TRBD1. Germline V gene data show CDR1 as SGHTA and CDR2 as FQGNSA. V was clipped by 5 bases and J by 8 bases; unmatched bases: 10. The CDR3 sequence is 14 residues long.

J is TRBJ2-7 and V is TRBV10-2; D call uncertain. The CDR3 spans 15 residues. V was trimmed by 0 bases and J by 2 bases, leaving 11 bases between them. Germline V gene sequence: CDR1 WSHSY, CDR2 SAAADI. Written as DNA, the CDR3 is TGCGCCAGCAGTGAGTCGATGGCCTCACCCTACGAGCAGTACTTC. Protein sequence: CASSESMASPYEQYF.

This clone occurred a few times. The chain couples TRBV14 to TRBJ2-7; TRBD1 agrees at 8 bases. Trimming at V came to 3 bases and at J to 9 bases, leaving 7 bases not matched to a gene. The CDR3 consists of 13 residues. Germline V gene lookup returns CDR1 SGHDN and CDR2 FVKESK. CDR3 coding DNA: TGTGCCAGCAGCCAGACGACAGGGGCCCTGCAGTACTTC. This translates into CASSQTTGALQYF.

The rearrangement uses TRBV28 and TRBJ2-3; D might be TRBD2 (7 bases). The germline CDR1 and CDR2 sequences are MDHEN and SYDVKM. The length of the CDR3 is 15 residues. Trimming removed 3 bases at V and 4 bases at J, with 14 bases between. The CDR3: CASSLGGAAPDTQYF. Here the CDR3 DNA reads TGTGCCAGCAGTTTGGGGGGGGCCGCTCCAGATACGCAGTATTTT.

J is TRBJ2-7 and V is TRBV4-1; TRBD1 might be the D (5 bases). Germline values: CDR1 MGHRA, CDR2 YSYEKL. V dropped 6 bases and J dropped 2 bases, with 17 bases sitting between them. This CDR3 is 15 amino acids long. CDR3 sequence: CASSRQQDKTYEQYF. As DNA, the CDR3 is TGCGCCAGCAGTCGCCAACAGGACAAGACCTACGAGCAGTACTTC.

The gene calls are TRBV18 and TRBJ1-2, with D uncertain. Trimming removed 1 base at V and 4 bases at J, with 10 bases between. CDR3 length equals 14 residues. Germline V gives CDR1 KGHSH, CDR2 LQKENI. This CDR3 is CASSPLGQSYGYTF. The CDR3 bases are TGTGCCAGCTCACCACTTGGGCAGTCCTATGGCTACACCTTC.

The chain links TRBV19 to TRBJ2-1; D is uncertain. V was pared by 6 bases and J by 0 bases, with 12 bases between. This CDR3 is 15 amino acids long. In germline, CDR1 is LNHDA, CDR2 SQIVND (reference sequence). The CDR3 loop reads CASSTTRYSYNEQFF. CDR3 DNA sequence: TGTGCCAGTAGCACTACTCGATACTCCTACAATGAGCAGTTCTTC.

This sequence joins TRBV30 and TRBJ2-2, with 7 bases identical to TRBD2. The CDR3 length is 16 residues. J gave up 4 bases and V 3 bases, and 11 bases lay outside the gene matches. Germline-derived CDR1 and CDR2 are GTSNPN and SVGIG (reference sequence). The DNA of the CDR3 is TGTGCCTGGAGGGTAAGACTAGCCACCTTCACCGGGGAGCTGTTTTTT. Amino acid sequence: CAWRVRLATFTGELFF.